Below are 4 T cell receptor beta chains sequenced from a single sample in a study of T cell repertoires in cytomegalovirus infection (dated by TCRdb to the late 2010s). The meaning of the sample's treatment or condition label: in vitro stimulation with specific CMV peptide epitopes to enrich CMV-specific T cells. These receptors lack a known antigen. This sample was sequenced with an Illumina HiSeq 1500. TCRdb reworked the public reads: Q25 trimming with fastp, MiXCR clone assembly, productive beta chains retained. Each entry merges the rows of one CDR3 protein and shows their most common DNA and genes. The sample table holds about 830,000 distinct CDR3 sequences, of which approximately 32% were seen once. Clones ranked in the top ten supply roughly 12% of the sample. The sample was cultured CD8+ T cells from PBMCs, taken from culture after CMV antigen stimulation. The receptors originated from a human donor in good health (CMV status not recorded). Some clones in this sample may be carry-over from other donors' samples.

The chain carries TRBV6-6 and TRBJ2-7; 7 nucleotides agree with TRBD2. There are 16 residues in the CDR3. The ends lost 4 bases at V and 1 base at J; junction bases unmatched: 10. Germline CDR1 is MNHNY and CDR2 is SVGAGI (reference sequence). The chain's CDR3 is CASSSRDYLDSYEQYV. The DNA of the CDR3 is TGTGCCAGCAGTTCCCGGGACTATTTAGATTCCTACGAGCAGTACGTC.

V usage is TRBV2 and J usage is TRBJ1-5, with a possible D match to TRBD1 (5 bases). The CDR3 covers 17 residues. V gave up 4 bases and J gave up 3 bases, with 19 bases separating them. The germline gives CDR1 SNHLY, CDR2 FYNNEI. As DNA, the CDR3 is TGTGCCAGCAGTGGGCGGCAGGGAAAGGCCTACAATCAGCCCCAGCATTTT. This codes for CASSGRQGKAYNQPQHF.

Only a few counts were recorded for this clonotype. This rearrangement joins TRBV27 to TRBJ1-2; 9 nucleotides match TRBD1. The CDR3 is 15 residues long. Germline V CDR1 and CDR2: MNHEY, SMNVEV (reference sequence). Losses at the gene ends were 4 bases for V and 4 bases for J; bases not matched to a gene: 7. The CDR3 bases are TGTGCCAGCAGTTACGGGACAGGGTTGGCCTATGGCTACACCTTC. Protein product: CASSYGTGLAYGYTF.

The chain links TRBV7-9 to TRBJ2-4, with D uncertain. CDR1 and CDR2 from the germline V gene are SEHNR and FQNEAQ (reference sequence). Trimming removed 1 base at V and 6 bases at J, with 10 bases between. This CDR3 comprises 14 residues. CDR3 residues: CASSLVGSTNIQYF. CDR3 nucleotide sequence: TGTGCCAGCAGCTTAGTGGGAAGTACAAACATTCAGTACTTC.